The T cell receptor (beta chain) described here comes from a study of T cells expressing NK-cell markers. Whole-study context: There were seven HCMV-seropositive donors and one seronegative donor among the eight sequenced. Study-wide findings and caveats: These same clonotypes (in several donors) also led the CD3+CD56-NKG2C+ fraction. The study found dominant NKG2C+ clonotypes at 1.0-7.0% of CD8+ T cells in six donors.

What made the TCR beta cDNA was 5'RACE template switching with UMIs. Reprocessing the 5' RACE reads, TCRdb reports a single entry for every CDR3 protein and omits DNA. The table for this sample gives approximately 550,000 distinct CDR3 sequences. On this clonotype: Its antigen remains unidentified.

Germline V gene sequence: CDR1 MNHEY, CDR2 SMNVEV (reference sequence). This CDR3 is built from 15 residues. The chain links TRBV27 to TRBJ2-7; TCRdb names TRBD1, which stays unverified in the absence of DNA. Sequencing was done on a sample of blood T cells: a sorted CD56 or NKG2C T cell subset, CD4+ or CD8+ T cells, or bulk PBMC T cells (not recorded which). The receptor comes from a man younger than 35 in good health. The chain's CDR3 is CASSLDRFYSYEQYF.